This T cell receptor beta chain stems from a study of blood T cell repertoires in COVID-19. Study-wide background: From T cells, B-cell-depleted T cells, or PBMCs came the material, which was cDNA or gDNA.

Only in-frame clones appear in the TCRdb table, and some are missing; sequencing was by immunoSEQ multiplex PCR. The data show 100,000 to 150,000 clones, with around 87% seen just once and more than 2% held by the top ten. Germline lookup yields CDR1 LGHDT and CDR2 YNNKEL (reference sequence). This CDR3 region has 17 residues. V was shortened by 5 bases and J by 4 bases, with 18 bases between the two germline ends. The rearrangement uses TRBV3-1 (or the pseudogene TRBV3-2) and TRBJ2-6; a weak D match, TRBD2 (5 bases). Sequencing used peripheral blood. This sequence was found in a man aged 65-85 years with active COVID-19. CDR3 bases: TGTGCCAGCAGCTCCGGCCTTTCGACGGGGGGGGCCAACGTCCTGACTTTC. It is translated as CASSSGLSTGGANVLTF.